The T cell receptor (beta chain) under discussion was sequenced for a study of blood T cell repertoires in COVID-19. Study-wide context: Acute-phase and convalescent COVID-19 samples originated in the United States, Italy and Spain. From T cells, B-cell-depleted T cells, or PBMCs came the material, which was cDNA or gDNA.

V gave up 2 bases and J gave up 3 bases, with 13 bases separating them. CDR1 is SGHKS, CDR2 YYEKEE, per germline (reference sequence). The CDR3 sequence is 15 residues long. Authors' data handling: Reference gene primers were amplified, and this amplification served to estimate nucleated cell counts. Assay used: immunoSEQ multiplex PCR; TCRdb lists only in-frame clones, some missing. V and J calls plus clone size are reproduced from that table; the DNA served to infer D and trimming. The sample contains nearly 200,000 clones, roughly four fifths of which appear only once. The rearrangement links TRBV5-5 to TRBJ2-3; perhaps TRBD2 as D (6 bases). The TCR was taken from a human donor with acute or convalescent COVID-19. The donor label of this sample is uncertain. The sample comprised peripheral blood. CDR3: CASSFGGVGTDTQYF. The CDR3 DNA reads TGTGCCAGCAGCTTTGGAGGGGTTGGGACAGATACGCAGTATTTT.